This entry lists 32 T cell receptor beta chains sequenced from one sample in a study of human T cells and chemical hapten exposure. TCRdb ran MiXCR on the RACE reads and lists one entry per CDR3 protein. This table has around 34,000 distinct CDR3 sequences, around 6.8% appearing once. The time point here: patch test 1, 2 weeks after DPC sensitization. Specified treatment: therapeutic diphenylcyclopropenone sensitization with weekly scalp DPC. Unfractionated whole blood yielded the extracted total RNA. This material consisted of whole blood, taken in connection with sensitization to the hapten diphenylcyclopropenone (DPC). The receptors originated from a woman in her twenties or thirties with alopecia areata. Some clones in this sample may be carry-over from other donors' samples.

The V call is TRBV7-8, the J call TRBJ2-3; D uncertain. Looked up from germline, CDR1 is SGHVS and CDR2 is FQNEAQ. V was clipped by 6 bases and J by 4 bases, with 11 bases between them. The CDR3 totals 13 residues. The DNA for the CDR3 is TGTGCCAGCAGGTCACCCCTGGCAGATACGCAGTATTTT. This translates into CASRSPLADTQYF.

This clonotype has at least ten counts. This sequence joins TRBV6-2 or TRBV6-3 and TRBJ1-1; D unclear. The germline gives CDR1 MNHEY, CDR2 SVGEGT. The CDR3 is 13 amino acids. Trimming removed 2 bases from V and 6 bases from J, with 10 bases in between. This CDR3 is CASSYDWAAEAFF. The DNA for the CDR3 is TGTGCCAGCAGTTACGACTGGGCAGCTGAAGCTTTCTTT.

This clonotype has at least ten counts. The CDR3: CSVGTADEQYF. The CDR3 nucleotides are TGCAGCGTGGGGACGGCAGACGAGCAGTACTTC. The genes are TRBV29-1 and TRBJ2-7; tentatively, D is TRBD1 or TRBD2 (5 bases each). The CDR3 consists of 11 residues. The V gene's germline CDR1 is SQVTM and CDR2 ANQGSEA. Trimming pared 6 bases from V and 5 bases from J, leaving 11 bases between.

This clonotype was observed a handful of times. The chain carries TRBV6-5 and TRBJ1-5; D is ambiguous. Germline lookup yields CDR1 MNHEY and CDR2 SVGAGI. Between the trimmed V and J ends, which lost 2 bases and 4 bases, there was a span of 9 bases. There are 14 residues in the CDR3. The CDR3, as DNA: TGTGCCAGCAGTTACGGTTTGGATAATCAGCCCCAGCATTTT. It encodes CASSYGLDNQPQHF.

Ten or more counts support this clonotype. CDR3 sequence: CASSPTLNNEQFF. The CDR3 nucleotides read TGTGCCAGCAGCCCGACTCTTAACAATGAGCAGTTCTTC. This chain uses TRBV7-2 with TRBJ2-1; D is undetermined. Germline CDR1 is SGHTA and CDR2 is FQGNSA. The germline V and J ends were trimmed by 5 bases and 5 bases, with 10 bases remaining between them. The CDR3 consists of 13 residues.

There are many counts of this clonotype. V gene TRBV6-2 or TRBV6-3 combines with J gene TRBJ2-7; no firm D call. The CDR3 covers 12 residues. The germline V gene encodes CDR1 MNHEY and CDR2 SVGEGT. V lost 0 bases and J lost 5, with 5 bases in between. CDR3 nucleotide sequence: TGTGCCAGCAGTTACTCTGTTGACGAGCAGTACTTC. Protein product: CASSYSVDEQYF.

The table lists this clonotype with many counts. This sequence joins TRBV7-2 and TRBJ2-3; unclear D gene. This CDR3 region has 14 residues. Germline V CDR1 and CDR2: SGHTA, FQGNSA. V was clipped by 10 bases and J by 2 bases, with 16 bases between them. Written as DNA, the CDR3 is TGTGCCACCAATGAGAGAGTTTACACAGATACGCAGTATTTT. Protein: CATNERVYTDTQYF.

Many counts were recorded for this clonotype. The V call is TRBV20-1, the J call TRBJ2-3; TRBD2 aligns across 9 bases. This CDR3 is 15 amino acids long. Per germline, CDR1 DFQATT and CDR2 SNEGSKA (reference sequence). J gave up 6 bases and V 6 bases, and 13 bases lay outside the gene matches. The CDR3, as DNA: TGCAGTGCGGGCGGGCCTAGCGGGGTCTCGGATACGCAGTATTTT. It translates to CSAGGPSGVSDTQYF.

This clonotype was picked up a small number of times. Here the CDR3 reads CASSQVVVQPAYEQYF. In nucleotides, the CDR3 is TGTGCCAGCAGCCAAGTCGTAGTTCAGCCCGCCTACGAGCAGTACTTC. The chain employs TRBV4-2 and TRBJ2-7; no firm D call. V was trimmed by 1 base and J by 2 bases, leaving 15 bases between them. This CDR3 contains 16 residues. CDR1 LGHNA and CDR2 YNFKEQ come from the germline V gene.

The V and J genes are TRBV4-3 and TRBJ2-3; 11 nucleotides match TRBD1. This CDR3 is built from 19 residues. CDR1 and CDR2 from the germline V gene are LGHNA and YSLEER. With V trimmed by 1 base and J by 0 bases, 9 bases remained unmatched. The CDR3 nucleotides read TGCGCCAGCAGCCAAGGACCGGGACAGGGGGGAGTTAGCACAGATACGCAGTATTTT. Translated, it gives CASSQGPGQGGVSTDTQYF.

At least ten counts were recorded for this clonotype. This sequence joins TRBV3-1 and TRBJ2-7; D unresolved. V was pared by 4 bases and J by 2 bases, with 3 bases between. This CDR3 contains 11 residues. The germline V gene has CDR1 LGHDT and CDR2 YNNKEL (reference sequence). The DNA of the CDR3 is TGTGCCAGCAGCCGCACCTACGAGCAGTACTTC. Encoded protein: CASSRTYEQYF.

This chain joins TRBV7-8 and TRBJ2-3; D is unresolved. V lost 1 base and J 0 bases, leaving 5 bases between the germline ends. Germline V lookup: CDR1 SGHVS, CDR2 FQNEAQ. The CDR3 extends over 14 amino acids. The CDR3 loop is CASSLDLSTDTQYF. The DNA of the CDR3 is TGTGCCAGCAGCTTAGACCTTAGCACAGATACGCAGTATTTT.

Turning to this clonotype: Being one base from a much bigger clone, this may be a read error. The rearrangement joins TRBV12-3 or TRBV12-4 to TRBJ1-1, with D hard to call. Trimming shortened V by 7 bases and J by 2 bases, and 17 bases separated the two germline ends. This CDR3 region has 15 residues. CDR3 residues: CASNLHTELNTEAFF. DNA for the CDR3: TGTGCCAGCAACCTGCATACAGAGCTTAACACTGAAGCTTTCTTT.

The gene calls are TRBV12-3 or TRBV12-4 and TRBJ2-6; 12 bases map to TRBD1. This CDR3 is 18 amino acids long. V was clipped by 7 bases and J by 2 bases; unmatched bases: 9. The CDR3 spells CASTIPGTGGPGANVLTF. The CDR3 region has the DNA TGTGCCAGCACGATACCGGGGACAGGGGGCCCTGGGGCCAACGTCCTGACTTTC.

The chain is built from TRBV9 and TRBJ1-5, with D possibly matching TRBD1 (5 bases). The CDR3 has 13 amino acids. Trimming shortened V by 4 bases and J by 5 bases, and 10 bases separated the two germline ends. Germline V gene sequence: CDR1 SGDLS, CDR2 YYNGEE. The CDR3: CASSRTLDQPQHF. DNA for the CDR3: TGTGCCAGCAGCCGGACATTGGATCAGCCCCAGCATTTT.

This clonotype was seen a few times. The chain links TRBV7-3 to TRBJ1-1, with TRBD1 matching 8 bases. Looked up from germline, CDR1 is SGHTA and CDR2 is FQGTGA. The CDR3 spans 14 residues. After removal of 5 bases from V and 8 bases from J, the junction contained 10 bases not matched to a gene. The DNA of the CDR3 is TGTGCCAGCAGCGTCACACAGGGGGTGGGCGAAGCTTTCTTT. As protein: CASSVTQGVGEAFF. Complete variable domain (other parts from reference TRBV7-3 and TRBJ1-1): GAGVSQTPSNKVTEKGKYVELRCDPISGHTALYWYRQSLGQGPEFLIYFQGTGAADDSGLPNDRFFAVRPEGSVSTLKIQRTERGDSAVYLCASSVTQGVGEAFFGQGTRLTVV.

This clonotype occurred many times. The V gene is TRBV20-1, the J gene TRBJ1-2; D possibly corresponds to TRBD1 (5 bases). Germline CDR1 DFQATT, CDR2 SNEGSKA (reference sequence). This CDR3 spans 14 amino acids. V was pared by 3 bases and J by 6 bases, with 17 bases between. CDR3 nucleotide sequence: TGCAGTGCTAGGGGGGACTGGGGGATAGATGGCTACACCTTC. It is translated as CSARGDWGIDGYTF.

This CDR3 reads CASSHETTPNYNEQFF. CDR3 coding DNA: TGTGCCAGCAGTCACGAAACTACCCCTAACTACAATGAGCAGTTCTTC. The rearrangement links TRBV27 to TRBJ2-1; no clear D gene. Germline V gives CDR1 MNHEY, CDR2 SMNVEV (reference sequence). V was cut by 5 bases and J by 3 bases, with 17 bases left in between. The CDR3 extends over 16 amino acids.

This clonotype appeared many times. This chain uses TRBV29-1 with TRBJ2-5, with D unclear. Between the trimmed V and J ends, which lost 4 bases and 1 base, there was a span of 7 bases. CDR1 and CDR2 (germline): SQVTM, ANQGSEA. The CDR3 sequence is 12 residues long. The CDR3 loop reads CSVATSQETQYF. CDR3 in DNA: TGCAGCGTTGCCACAAGCCAAGAGACCCAGTACTTC.

This clonotype was observed a handful of times. The chain employs TRBV18 and TRBJ1-1, with 9 bases lining up with TRBD1. Per the germline V gene, CDR1 is KGHSH and CDR2 is LQKENI. This CDR3 region has 14 residues. V lost 3 bases and J lost 7; bases outside the gene matches: 6. The CDR3 region has the DNA TGTGCCAGCTCACCTCTACAGGGGGCGGGTGAAGCTTTCTTT. It specifies CASSPLQGAGEAFF.

There are many counts of this clonotype. V and J are TRBV6-1 and TRBJ2-3; 10 bases fit TRBD2. The CDR3 contains 15 residues. The trim removed 1 base at V and 4 bases at J, leaving 2 bases unmatched. Germline assignment: CDR1 MNHNS and CDR2 SASEGT. CDR3 in amino acids: CASSEEAGGPDTQYF. The CDR3, as DNA: TGTGCCAGCAGTGAAGAAGCGGGGGGGCCAGATACGCAGTATTTT.

This clonotype was counted at least ten times. The J gene is TRBJ1-6, the V gene TRBV12-3 or TRBV12-4, with D uncertain. The CDR3 covers 13 residues. The V gene lost 5 bases and the J gene lost 10 bases, with 12 bases spanning the gap. CDR3 sequence: CASSRSLGSPLHF. CDR3 nucleotide sequence: TGTGCCAGCAGTCGGAGTCTGGGGTCACCCCTCCACTTT.

This clonotype was observed at least ten times. For the CDR3, the DNA is TGCAGGACAGGGAACACTGAAGCTTTCTTT. This translates into CRTGNTEAFF. This chain links TRBV20-1 with TRBJ1-1; TRBD1 might be the D (6 bases). This CDR3 comprises 10 residues. Germline V gives CDR1 DFQATT, CDR2 SNEGSKA (reference sequence).

This chain joins TRBV20-1 and TRBJ1-5; no clear D gene. The CDR3 contains 14 residues. V lost 0 bases and J 4 bases, leaving 10 bases between the germline ends. Per the germline V gene, CDR1 is DFQATT and CDR2 is SNEGSKA (reference sequence). The CDR3 loop is CSAREVEPNQPQHF. The DNA for the CDR3 is TGCAGTGCTAGAGAGGTTGAACCAAATCAGCCCCAGCATTTT.

This chain uses TRBV3-1 with TRBJ1-1; tentatively, D is TRBD1 (5 bases). This CDR3 is built from 14 residues. V was cut by 5 bases and J by 1 base, with 11 bases left in between. CDR1 LGHDT and CDR2 YNNKEL come from the germline V gene (reference sequence). This CDR3 reads CASSERGANTEAFF. CDR3 in DNA: TGTGCCAGCAGCGAGAGAGGGGCGAACACTGAAGCTTTCTTT.

This clonotype was observed at least ten times. In DNA, the CDR3 is TGTGCCAGCAGCTTACTTTTCAACAGACCTGGGCTCACAGATACGCAGTATTTT. The encoded protein is CASSLLFNRPGLTDTQYF. The genes are TRBV7-2 and TRBJ2-3; D ambiguous. The CDR3 has 18 residues. V lost 2 bases and J lost 2, with 20 bases in between. The germline V gene has CDR1 SGHTA and CDR2 FQGNSA.

This clonotype has only a few counts. The genes are TRBV10-3 and TRBJ1-1; no definite D call. The CDR3 is made up of 13 amino acids. Trimming took off 9 bases at V and 2 bases at J, with 13 bases between the two ends. Germline V gene sequence: CDR1 ENHRY, CDR2 SYGVKD. CDR3 nucleotides: TGTGCCATAGCGCGGAGCCCAAACACTGAAGCTTTCTTT. This codes for CAIARSPNTEAFF.

V and J are TRBV6-2 or TRBV6-3 and TRBJ1-3; no clear D. The ends were cut back, 7 bases at V and 0 bases at J, with 10 bases in the middle. CDR1 and CDR2 from the germline V gene are MNHEY and SVGEGT. This CDR3 comprises 14 residues. CDR3 nucleotides: TGTGCCAGCACCCTGGACGGCTCTGGAAACACCATATATTTT. Its protein product is CASTLDGSGNTIYF.

This clonotype appeared many times. The rearrangement uses TRBV12-3 or TRBV12-4 and TRBJ1-5; a possible D gene is TRBD1 (5 bases). This CDR3 comprises 14 residues. The V gene lost 5 bases and the J gene lost 7 bases, with 15 bases spanning the gap. CDR3 DNA sequence: TGTGCCAGCAGTCCCCACGGGGGAGGCCAGCCCCAGCATTTT. Amino acids: CASSPHGGGQPQHF.

Ten or more counts support this clonotype. The chain couples TRBV6-1 to TRBJ1-1, with no clear D. Trimming stripped 7 bases from V and 4 bases from J, with 13 bases between. The germline V gene encodes CDR1 MNHNS and CDR2 SASEGT. The CDR3 extends over 13 amino acids. DNA for the CDR3: TGTGCCAGCATCACAGTCAGAGGCACTGAAGCTTTCTTT. Protein sequence: CASITVRGTEAFF.

CDR3 sequence reads: CASSLSGGTQETQYF. The CDR3, as DNA: TGTGCCAGCAGCCTTAGCGGGGGGACCCAAGAGACCCAGTACTTC. The genes are TRBV5-4 and TRBJ2-5; 10 bases are a match to TRBD2. The CDR3 covers 15 residues. Germline V gives CDR1 SGHNT, CDR2 YYREEE (reference sequence). J was trimmed by 1 base and V by 4 bases; bases with no gene match: 4.

In its sample, this clonotype was seen a few times. The chain combines TRBV27 with TRBJ2-1; a possible D gene is TRBD1 (6 bases). This CDR3 contains 12 residues. Germline-derived CDR1 and CDR2 are MNHEY and SMNVEV (reference sequence). V shed 6 bases and J shed 7 bases, with 10 bases lying between them. The CDR3 sequence is CASSPTGNEQFF. The DNA for the CDR3 is TGTGCCAGCAGCCCGACAGGAAATGAGCAGTTCTTC.